The T cell receptor (beta chain) under discussion was sequenced for a study of shared clonotypes between healthy human individuals. Study observations and caveats: Only blood was sampled; tissue repertoires likely differ. Among non-shared clonotypes, generation probabilities were lower than among those shared by all four donors.

TCRdb's copy holds only in-frame clones and misses some; the assay was immunoSEQ multiplex PCR. Of roughly 680,000 clones listed, 72% are singletons. All donors were healthy HIV-negative adults lacking recent acute infections or vaccinations. Memory CD4+ cells were the fraction left after CD45RA+ naive selection. Trimming left V 6 bases short and J 5 bases short, with 13 bases between. Germline CDR1 and CDR2: WSHSY and SAAADI. The CDR3 loop spans 14 amino acids. Note on this clone: The antigen is unknown.

The chain employs TRBV10-2 and TRBJ2-2, with D possibly matching TRBD1 (6 bases). The specimen was memory CD4+ T cells sorted from blood. The sample's subset: CD45RA-negative fraction. The receptor was isolated from a woman in her twenties or thirties in good health. CDR3 DNA sequence: TGCGCCAGCAGAAAACAGGGTATGACCGGGGAGCTGTTTTTT. It specifies CASRKQGMTGELFF.